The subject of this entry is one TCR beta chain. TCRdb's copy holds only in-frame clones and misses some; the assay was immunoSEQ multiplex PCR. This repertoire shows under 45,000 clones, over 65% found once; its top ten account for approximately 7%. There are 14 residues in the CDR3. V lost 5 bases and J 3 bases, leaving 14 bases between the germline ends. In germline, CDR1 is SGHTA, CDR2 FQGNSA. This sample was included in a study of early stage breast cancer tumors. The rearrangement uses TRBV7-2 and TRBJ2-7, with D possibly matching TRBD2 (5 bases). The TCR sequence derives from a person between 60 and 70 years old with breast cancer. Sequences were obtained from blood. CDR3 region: CASSHIGGNYEQYF. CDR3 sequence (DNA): TGTGCCAGCAGCCATATCGGAGGCAACTACGAGCAGTACTTC.